Each of the 22 T cell receptor beta chains below was sequenced from the same sample in a study of T-cell memory formation after mild COVID-19 (dated by TCRdb to the early 2020s). The method was 5' RACE. Sequencing was carried out with an Illumina NovaSeq 6000. The public sequencing data were trimmed at Q25 with fastp and processed into clonotypes with MiXCR by TCRdb, which kept only in-frame beta chains. CDR3 protein duplicates are merged, each entry listing the most common genes and DNA. The sample profile shows fewer than 95,000 distinct CDR3 sequences; more than 13% of them were found once. Of the sample, roughly two fifths is held by the ten largest clones. Sample: PBMCs or a T cell subset sorted from them (not recorded which). Receptors were obtained from a man in his late teens or twenties who had mild COVID-19 (a few samples of this study predate the infection). The sample titles of this study are shuffled in the database, so cell type and time point are left out; the donor was told from shared clones.

The sample holds a few counts of this clonotype. The chain joins TRBV4-1 to TRBJ1-5; 10 bases match TRBD1. Germline V gives CDR1 MGHRA, CDR2 YSYEKL. This CDR3 region has 18 residues. V lost 4 bases and J lost 3; bases outside the gene matches: 12. The CDR3 bases are TGCGCCAGCAGCCTTATTGGACAGGGGGATCCCCTCAATCAGCCCCAGCATTTT. This encodes CASSLIGQGDPLNQPQHF.

This clonotype has a handful of counts. With a much larger clone just one base away, this may be a read error. This chain joins TRBV24-1 and TRBJ2-6; 8 bases align to TRBD1. CDR1 is KGHDR and CDR2 is SFDVKD in the germline V gene. This CDR3 comprises 14 residues. The CDR3 sequence is CATQGAAGANVMTF. The CDR3, as DNA: TGTGCCACCCAGGGGGCTGCTGGGGCCAACGTCATGACTTTC.

The CDR3, as DNA: TGTGCCAGCAGCTTAGTCTCCGCGGCTGCGGGCGAGCAGTACTTC. It translates to CASSLVSAAAGEQYF. The J gene is TRBJ2-7, the V gene TRBV7-9, with D tentatively TRBD2 (5 bases). The CDR3 length is 15 residues. The germline V gene encodes CDR1 SEHNR and CDR2 FQNEAQ (reference sequence). V lost 1 base, J lost 6 bases, and 16 bases lay in between. Based on the CDR3 plus reference TRBV7-9 and TRBJ2-7, the full variable domain is DTGVSQNPRHKITKRGQNVTFRCDPISEHNRLYWYRQTLGQGPEFLTYFQNEAQLEKSRLLSDRFSAERPKGSFSTLEIQRTEQGDSAMYLCASSLVSAAAGEQYFGPGTRLTVT.

With regard to this clonotype: One junction end does not reproduce the germline sequence, and a read error may be involved. V gene TRBV9 combines with J gene TRBJ1-1; TRBD1 might be the D (5 bases). This CDR3 region has 13 residues. Looked up from germline, CDR1 is SGDLS and CDR2 is YYNGEE. For the CDR3, the DNA is TGTGCCAGCAACTATGAGGGGAACACTGAAGCTTTATTT. This translates into CASNYEGNTEALF.

This clonotype was observed many times. J is TRBJ2-7 and V is TRBV5-1; weak D call: TRBD2 (6 bases). The V end was cut by 5 bases, the J end by 2 bases, with 14 bases between. CDR3 length equals 14 residues. The germline V gene has CDR1 SGHRS and CDR2 YFSETQ. In DNA, the CDR3 is TGCGCCAGCAGTACCCGAGCGGGCCCCTACGAGCAGTACTTC. Translated: CASSTRAGPYEQYF.

This clonotype was seen a few times. The V and J genes are TRBV27 and TRBJ2-1, with a possible D match to TRBD2 (7 bases). V was trimmed by 5 bases and J by 9 bases, leaving 14 bases between them. There are 13 residues in the CDR3. Germline CDR1 is MNHEY and CDR2 is SMNVEV (reference sequence). CDR3 amino acids: CASSMWGGGEQFF. CDR3 coding DNA: TGTGCCAGCAGTATGTGGGGGGGCGGTGAGCAGTTCTTC.

This clonotype was counted a single time. The V and J genes are TRBV12-5 and TRBJ2-5; no definite D call. The ends were cut back, 1 base at V and 5 bases at J, with 14 bases in the middle. The CDR3 is 15 residues long. Germline lookup yields CDR1 LGHNT and CDR2 FRNRAP. DNA of the CDR3: TGTGCTAGTGGTTTGGGTTTGGGTTTCGGGGAGACCCAGTACTTC. Amino acid sequence: CASGLGLGFGETQYF.

There are many counts of this clonotype. This chain joins TRBV6-2 or TRBV6-3 and TRBJ2-1; 9 bases map to TRBD1. The germline gives CDR1 MNHEY, CDR2 SVGEGT. This CDR3 is built from 16 residues. With 5 bases clipped from V and 5 bases from J, the junction kept 10 bases outside the gene matches. The CDR3 reads CASSPLRDRVDNEQFF. CDR3 coding DNA: TGTGCCAGCAGTCCCCTCCGGGACAGGGTGGACAATGAGCAGTTCTTC.

This clonotype was observed a handful of times. This rearrangement joins TRBV19 to TRBJ1-5; the D is unclear. Trimming took 7 bases from V and 0 from J, leaving 13 bases between them. From germline, CDR1 is LNHDA and CDR2 SQIVND (reference sequence). CDR3 length: 15 amino acids. The CDR3 DNA is TGTGCCAGTATCCAAACCGGCAGTAGCAATCAGCCCCAGCATTTT. It yields the protein CASIQTGSSNQPQHF.

A few counts support this clonotype. This sequence joins TRBV7-8 and TRBJ2-1, with TRBD2 matching over 12 bases. Germline V gene lookup returns CDR1 SGHVS and CDR2 FQNEAQ. This CDR3 is 15 amino acids long. The V and J ends lost 8 bases and 8 bases, in that order; junction bases with no gene match: 10. This chain's CDR3 is CASRTSSGGADEQFF. DNA for the CDR3: TGTGCCAGCCGCACGTCTAGCGGGGGGGCCGATGAGCAGTTCTTC.

This clonotype was recorded at least ten times. The chain couples TRBV7-9 to TRBJ2-1; possibly TRBD1 or TRBD2 for D (5 bases each). The V gene's germline CDR1 is SEHNR and CDR2 FQNEAQ (reference sequence). Trimming shortened V by 6 bases and J by 3 bases, and 18 bases separated the two germline ends. The CDR3 runs to 16 residues. The CDR3 DNA is TGTGCCAGCAGGCCCTTCGGGGACCGCGACTACAATGAGCAGTTCTTC. Residues: CASRPFGDRDYNEQFF.

The V gene is TRBV11-2, the J gene TRBJ2-3; 10 positions match TRBD1. This CDR3 contains 19 residues. Germline V lookup: CDR1 SGHAT, CDR2 FQNNGV. Losses at the gene ends were 5 bases for V and 2 bases for J; bases not matched to a gene: 16. CDR3 protein: CASSQGQGIHPEYTDTQYF. The CDR3 region has the DNA TGTGCCAGCAGCCAGGGACAGGGGATTCATCCTGAATACACAGATACGCAGTATTTT.

This clonotype has a handful of counts. V and J are TRBV5-1 and TRBJ1-1, with a tentative D call TRBD1 (6 bases). V was cut by 4 bases and J by 6 bases, with 22 bases left in between. CDR1 and CDR2 from the germline V gene are SGHRS and YFSETQ. The CDR3 loop spans 16 amino acids. CDR3 loop: CASSHLPGDRPPEAFF. CDR3 sequence (DNA): TGCGCCAGCAGCCACCTACCAGGCGACAGGCCTCCTGAAGCTTTCTTT.

This clonotype was seen a handful of times. J is TRBJ1-1 and V is TRBV4-1; D gene ambiguous. V was trimmed by 1 base and J by 1 base, leaving 10 bases between them. CDR1 and CDR2 from the germline V gene are MGHRA and YSYEKL. The CDR3 sequence is 15 residues long. Here the CDR3 DNA reads TGCGCCAGCAGCCAAGGGGGTGGCTGGAACACTGAAGCTTTCTTT. Translation: CASSQGGGWNTEAFF.

This clonotype was observed a handful of times. The J gene is TRBJ2-4, the V gene TRBV2; D perhaps matches TRBD1 (5 bases). The germline gives CDR1 SNHLY, CDR2 FYNNEI. The CDR3 loop spans 13 amino acids. Between the trimmed V and J ends, which lost 6 bases and 4 bases, there was a span of 10 bases. CDR3 in amino acids: CASRARAKNIQYF. CDR3 bases: TGTGCCAGCAGAGCCAGGGCAAAAAACATTCAGTACTTC.

This clonotype was counted only a few times. This chain joins TRBV9 and TRBJ1-1, with D possibly matching TRBD1 (6 bases). From germline, CDR1 is SGDLS and CDR2 YYNGEE. There are 13 residues in the CDR3. V was cut by 4 bases and J by 4 bases, with 11 bases left in between. CDR3 bases: TGTGCCAGCAGCAAGGGGGGAGTCACTGAAGCTTTCTTT. It yields the protein CASSKGGVTEAFF.

V gene TRBV7-9 combines with J gene TRBJ2-5; D unclear. The CDR3 sequence is 13 residues long. The germline gives CDR1 SEHNR, CDR2 FQNEAQ (reference sequence). Trimming took off 7 bases at V and 2 bases at J, with 11 bases between the two ends. The CDR3 loop reads CASTQVEQETQYF. CDR3 coding DNA: TGTGCCAGCACCCAAGTAGAACAAGAGACCCAGTACTTC.

This chain connects TRBV5-1 to TRBJ2-1; 7 bases align to TRBD2. J lost 10 bases, V lost 0 bases, and 1 base had no gene match. Germline values: CDR1 SGHRS, CDR2 YFSETQ. The CDR3 length is 12 residues. CDR3 protein: CASSLVSGEQFF. For the CDR3, the DNA is TGCGCCAGCAGCTTGGTTAGCGGGGAGCAGTTCTTC.

Many counts were recorded for this clonotype. The rearrangement links TRBV7-6 to TRBJ2-4; 8 positions agree with TRBD1. CDR1 is SGHVS, CDR2 FNYEAQ, per germline. Trimming removed 5 bases from V and 0 bases from J; junction bases left unmatched: 6. The length of the CDR3 is 16 residues. CDR3: CASSLGQGLAKNIQYF. CDR3 DNA sequence: TGTGCCAGCAGCCTTGGACAGGGATTAGCCAAAAACATTCAGTACTTC.

V gene TRBV2 combines with J gene TRBJ2-5; D not resolved. The V gene's germline CDR1 is SNHLY and CDR2 FYNNEI. The CDR3 length is 16 residues. Trimming cost V 2 bases and J 2 bases, with 15 bases left between them. Written as DNA, the CDR3 is TGTGCCAGCAGTGAATGGGCGGTCAGATCACAAGAGACCCAGTACTTC. It encodes CASSEWAVRSQETQYF.

This clonotype has ten or more counts. V usage is TRBV5-1 and J usage is TRBJ1-6; tentatively, D is TRBD1 (5 bases). This CDR3 region has 15 residues. Germline V gives CDR1 SGHRS, CDR2 YFSETQ. Trimming left V 3 bases short and J 6 bases short, with 13 bases between. The CDR3 region has the DNA TGCGCCAGCAGCTCCCGCAGGGCCCGTAATTCACCCCTCCACTTT. It yields the protein CASSSRRARNSPLHF.

This chain links TRBV7-9 with TRBJ2-3; D may be TRBD1 or TRBD2 (5 bases each). The ends were cut back, 5 bases at V and 10 bases at J, with 22 bases in the middle. CDR1 SEHNR and CDR2 FQNEAQ come from the germline V gene (reference sequence). The CDR3 covers 15 residues. The CDR3 coding sequence is TGTGCCAGCAGCGGGGGAACTGAGCTCCTCGCTGCGCAGTATTTT. This translates into CASSGGTELLAAQYF. Variable domain in full (rest from reference TRBV7-9 and TRBJ2-3): DTGVSQNPRHKITKRGQNVTFRCDPISEHNRLYWYRQTLGQGPEFLTYFQNEAQLEKSRLLSDRFSAERPKGSFSTLEIQRTEQGDSAMYLCASSGGTELLAAQYFGPGTRLTVL.